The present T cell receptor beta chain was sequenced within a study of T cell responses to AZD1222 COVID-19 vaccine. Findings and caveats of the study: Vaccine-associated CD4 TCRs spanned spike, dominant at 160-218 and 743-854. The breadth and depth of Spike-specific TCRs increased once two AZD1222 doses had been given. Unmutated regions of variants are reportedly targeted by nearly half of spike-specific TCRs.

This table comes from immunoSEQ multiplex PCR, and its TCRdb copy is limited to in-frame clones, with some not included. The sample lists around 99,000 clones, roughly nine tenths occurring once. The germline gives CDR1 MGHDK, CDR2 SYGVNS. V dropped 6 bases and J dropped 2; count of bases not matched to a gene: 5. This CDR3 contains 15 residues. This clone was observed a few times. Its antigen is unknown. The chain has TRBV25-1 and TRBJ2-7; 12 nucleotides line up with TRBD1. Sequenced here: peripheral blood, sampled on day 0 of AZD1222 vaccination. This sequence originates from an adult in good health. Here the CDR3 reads CASSLGTGGTYEQYF. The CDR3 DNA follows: TGTGCCAGCAGCTTGGGGACAGGGGGCACCTACGAGCAGTACTTC.